This paragraph reports one T cell receptor (beta chain). The data stem from a study of patients and donors after allogeneic stem cell transplantation. Using its own MiXCR run on the RT-PCR reads, TCRdb lists one record per CDR3 protein. This sample has around 200,000 distinct CDR3 sequences, with around two fifths found just once. Germline CDR1 DFQATT, CDR2 SNEGSKA (reference sequence). J lost 3 bases, V lost 5 bases, and 6 bases had no gene match. CDR3 size: 14 residues. The receptor comes from a human donor who was either an allogeneic HSCT recipient or a stem cell or donor lymphocyte infusion donor (not recorded which). It is not recorded whose cells these are; they may come from a transplant donor. Sequenced: blood, either unsorted or a sorted T cell fraction (not recorded which). The chain combines TRBV20-1 with TRBJ2-4; 8 nucleotides match TRBD1. CDR3 in DNA: TGCAGTGCTGCAGGGGGCGAAGTCAAAAACATTCAGTACTTC. It codes for CSAAGGEVKNIQYF.